The TCR beta chain described here comes from a study of blood T cell repertoires in COVID-19. Study information: T cells, B-cell-depleted T cells, or PBMCs supplied cDNA or gDNA.

This CDR3 is 14 amino acids long. Germline CDR1 reads SGHKS; CDR2 reads YYEKEE (reference sequence). Trimming shortened V by 3 bases and J by 0 bases, and 7 bases separated the two germline ends. Sequencing used immunoSEQ multiplex PCR; TCRdb keeps in-frame clones, though not all of them. Among around 170,000 clones listed, approximately 88% were seen once. The rearrangement links TRBV5-5 to TRBJ1-5, with D possibly being TRBD1 (6 bases). This TCR was recovered from a woman in her fifties or sixties with acute or convalescent COVID-19. Sample: peripheral blood. The CDR3 sequence: CASSWTDSNQPQHF. The DNA for the CDR3 is TGTGCCAGCAGCTGGACAGATAGCAATCAGCCCCAGCATTTT.